This T cell receptor beta chain derives from a study of Graves' ophthalmopathy and Graves' hyperthyroidism. This CDR3 is 15 amino acids long. Trimming removed 2 bases from V and 4 bases from J, with 11 bases in between. The germline CDR1 and CDR2 sequences are MDHEN and SYDVKM. This clonotype was detected ten times or more. RNA transcripts yielded amplified TCR beta CDR3 regions. HTBI-primed first-round RT-PCR preceded second-round multiplex PCR. Via MiXCR, TCRdb re-called the multiplex PCR reads, giving one row per CDR3 protein. The sample has roughly 160,000 distinct CDR3 sequences, around two fifths seen once.

This receptor was taken from a woman aged 40 to 50 with Graves' ophthalmopathy. The sequencing input was peripheral blood. J is TRBJ2-2 and V is TRBV28; either TRBD1 or TRBD2 may fit D (6 bases each). Written as DNA, the CDR3 is TGTGCCAGCAGTTTAACGGGGGCGGGCACCGGGGAGCTGTTTTTT. Translation gives CASSLTGAGTGELFF.